This T cell receptor (beta chain) was profiled in a study of CD8 T cells in Susac syndrome. Overall study: When their blood was taken, the Susac syndrome patients had either not yet had any therapy, were taking corticosteroids, or were taking intravenous immunoglobulin alone. Study-wide results and limits: In total CD8+ repertoires, fewer than 20 Susac-specific public clones were found, and in CD8+ TEMRA repertoires, 4 or 5 were found.

V lost 4 bases and J 5 bases, leaving 11 bases between the germline ends. The CDR3 spans 14 residues. In germline, CDR1 is MNHEY, CDR2 SMNVEV (reference sequence). Random hexamers served to reverse transcribe roughly 0.45 to 1 ug RNA. Multiplex immunoSEQ PCR targeted 54 Vbeta and 13 Jbeta TCR beta segments. From the immunoSEQ multiplex PCR reads, TCRdb called clonotypes with MiXCR, one entry per CDR3 protein. The sample contains approximately 100,000 distinct CDR3 sequences, roughly 94% of which appear only once. Of note for this clonotype: Its antigen is currently unknown.

TCR beta from blood CD8+ and CD4+ T cells was sequenced. This TCR derives from a human donor with Susac syndrome. The J gene is TRBJ2-2, the V gene TRBV27, with D possibly called TRBD1 or TRBD2 (5 bases each). Sequenced input: CD8+ T cells from PBMCs. The CDR3 DNA follows: TGTGCCAGCAGTTGGGGGTCGGGGACCGGGGAGCTGTTTTTT. This codes for CASSWGSGTGELFF.